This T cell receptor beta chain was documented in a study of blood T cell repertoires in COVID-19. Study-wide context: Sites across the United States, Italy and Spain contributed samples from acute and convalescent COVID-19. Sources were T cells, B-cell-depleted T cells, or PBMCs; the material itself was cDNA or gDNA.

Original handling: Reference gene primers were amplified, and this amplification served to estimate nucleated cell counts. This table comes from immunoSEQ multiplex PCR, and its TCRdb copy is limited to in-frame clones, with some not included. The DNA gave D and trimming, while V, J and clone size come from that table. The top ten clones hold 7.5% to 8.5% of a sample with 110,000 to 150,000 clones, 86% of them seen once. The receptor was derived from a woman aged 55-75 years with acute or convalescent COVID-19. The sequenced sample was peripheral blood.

The CDR3 sequence: CASGLRETQYF. Written as DNA, the CDR3 is TGTGCTAGTGGTTTGCGGGAGACCCAGTACTTC. The rearrangement joins TRBV12-5 to TRBJ2-5, with unresolved D. Per the germline V gene, CDR1 is LGHNT and CDR2 is FRNRAP. This CDR3 spans 11 amino acids. V dropped 2 bases and J dropped 5 bases, with 3 bases sitting between them. The variable domain in full, with the rest retrieved from reference TRBV12-5 and TRBJ2-5, is DARVTQTPRHKVTEMGQEVTMRCQPILGHNTVFWYRQTMMQGLELLAYFRNRAPLDDSGMPKDRFSAEMPDATLATLKIQPSEPRDSAVYFCASGLRETQYFGPGTRLLVL.